This TCR beta chain derives from a study of cytomegalovirus exposure and HLA in healthy donors. The 120-subject validation cohort, separate from the 666-subject first cohort, included the donors. Data came from immunoSEQ multiplex PCR; TCRdb stores just in-frame clones and leaves some out. The repertoire holds around 60,000 clones, approximately 96% seen once, with about 4.5% in the top ten. The TCR sequence derives from a man between 18 and 35 years old in good health and CMV-seropositive. Sequencing was performed on PBMCs.

CDR3 sequence (DNA): TGTGCCAGCAGCTTAGTTGGTAGCGGGATCTCCTACGAGCAGTACTTC. This translates into CASSLVGSGISYEQYF. The V call is TRBV7-2, the J call TRBJ2-7, with TRBD2 matching over 8 bases. Germline V lookup: CDR1 SGHTA, CDR2 FQGNSA. CDR3 length: 16 residues. V was pared by 1 base and J by 0 bases, with 5 bases of the junction left unmatched. The whole variable domain, filled in from reference TRBV7-2 and TRBJ2-7, reads GAGVSQSPSNKVTEKGKDVELRCDPISGHTALYWYRQSLGQGLEFLIYFQGNSAPDKSGLPSDRFSAERTGGSVSTLTIQRTQQEDSAVYLCASSLVGSGISYEQYFGPGTRLTVT.